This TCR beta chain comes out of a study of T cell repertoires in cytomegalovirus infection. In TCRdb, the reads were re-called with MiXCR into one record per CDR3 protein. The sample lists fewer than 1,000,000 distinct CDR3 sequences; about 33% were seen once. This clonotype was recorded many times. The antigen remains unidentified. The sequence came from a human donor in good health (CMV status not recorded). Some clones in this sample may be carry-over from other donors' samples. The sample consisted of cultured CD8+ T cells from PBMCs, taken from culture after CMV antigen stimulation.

The CDR3 DNA reads as TGTGCCAGTACGCACGGCTTTCACACCACAGATACGCAGTATTTT. Residues: CASTHGFHTTDTQYF. The chain has TRBV19 and TRBJ2-3; D call uncertain. The length of the CDR3 is 15 residues. Germline V gene sequence: CDR1 LNHDA, CDR2 SQIVND (reference sequence). Trimming cost V 7 bases and J 2 bases, with 16 bases left between them.